The clone carrying this TCR beta chain was observed at least ten times. The data were obtained in a study of early T cells in non-severe SARS-CoV-2 infection. As for the study in general: Sequencing used unsorted whole-blood bulk RNA, so chains lack pairing.

Unique molecular identifiers were attached to individual cDNA molecules. Using its own MiXCR run on the 5' RACE reads, TCRdb lists one record per CDR3 protein. The table includes roughly 57,000 distinct CDR3 sequences, roughly an eighth detected once. The CDR3 spans 16 residues. Germline loops: CDR1 SGHTA, CDR2 FQGNSA. Deletions cut 1 base from V and 0 bases from J, with 11 bases between. The receptor was derived from an adult who was a healthcare worker with PCR-confirmed SARS-CoV-2 infection or an uninfected control (not recorded which). Sequenced material: whole blood. The chain recombines TRBV7-2 with TRBJ2-3, with D hard to call. In DNA, the CDR3 is TGTGCCAGCAGCTTAGAGGGCGGTACGAGCACAGATACGCAGTATTTT. Amino acid sequence: CASSLEGGTSTDTQYF.